Listed below are T cell receptor beta chains from one sample, sequenced in a study of blood T cell repertoires in COVID-19. The repertoire was sequenced with immunoSEQ multiplex PCR; TCRdb's copy has only in-frame clones and lacks some. This sample yields 200,000 to 250,000 clones, of which about nine tenths are seen a single time; roughly 2.6% belongs to the top ten. The material sequenced was peripheral blood. These receptors were taken from an older woman with acute or convalescent COVID-19. CDR3s include the opening cysteine and the closing phenylalanine or tryptophan. D genes are given only for firm matches. Clone size is shown for a subset of rows, as once, few, many or a class of expanded clone.

CDR3 length	clone size	V gene	D gene	J gene	CDR3 DNA	CDR3 protein
16	NA	TRBV11-2	NA	TRBJ2-3	TGTGCCAGCAGCTTAGAATCAGGGGGGCACACAGATACGCAGTATTTT	CASSLESGGHTDTQYF
14	NA	TRBV5-5	NA	TRBJ2-3	TGTGCCAGCAGACCCGGGACAAACGTCGATACGCAGTATTTT	CASRPGTNVDTQYF
16	NA	TRBV5-4	TRBD1	TRBJ2-2	TGTGCCAGCAGCAGCCCCCGGGACAGGGGGCGCGGGGAGCTGTTTTTT	CASSSPRDRGRGELFF
14	NA	TRBV7-2	NA	TRBJ1-3	TGTGCCAGCAGCCCCCTCGGGGCTGGAAACACCATATATTTT	CASSPLGAGNTIYF
18	NA	TRBV5-1	TRBD1	TRBJ2-5	TGCGCCAGCAGCTCCGGGACAGCCAAATTTCCGAGGCGGGAGACCCAGTACTTC	CASSSGTAKFPRRETQYF
17	NA	TRBV4-1	NA	TRBJ1-2	TGCGCCAGCAGCCAACCCACCGGGTCCCGGGATATGTATGGCTACACCTTC	CASSQPTGSRDMYGYTF
15	NA	TRBV7-9	NA	TRBJ2-2	TGTGCCAGCAGCTTAGCAGGGGGAAACACCGGGGAGCTGTTTTTT	CASSLAGGNTGELFF
11	NA	TRBV28	NA	TRBJ1-5	TGTGCCAGCAGGAGGGATCAGCCCCAGCATTTT	CASRRDQPQHF
16	NA	TRBV5-5	TRBD1	TRBJ2-3	TGTGCCAGCAGCTTCTGGGGGACAGGGGTCCCAGATACGCAGTATTTT	CASSFWGTGVPDTQYF
14	NA	TRBV19	TRBD1	TRBJ2-4	TGTGCCAGTAAATTGACAGGGGGGACAAACATTCAGTACTTC	CASKLTGGTNIQYF
19	NA	TRBV15	TRBD1	TRBJ1-5	TGTGCCACCAGCAGCCACGACAGGGGGCGGGTTTCTGACAATCAGCCCCAGCATTTT	CATSSHDRGRVSDNQPQHF
16	NA	TRBV7-2	NA	TRBJ1-5	TGTGCCAGCAGCTTAGTCTCGGGGGGTGCCAATCAGCCCCAGCATTTT	CASSLVSGGANQPQHF
15	NA	TRBV5-1	TRBD1	TRBJ1-5	TGCGCCAGCAGCCCCTGGGGACAGGGCGATCAGCCCCAGCATTTT	CASSPWGQGDQPQHF
18	NA	TRBV7-2	NA	TRBJ1-4	TGTGCCAGCAGCTTAGAATATTCGGGAGCCTCTTCGGTCGAAAAACTGTTTTTT	CASSLEYSGASSVEKLFF
15	NA	TRBV19	NA	TRBJ1-5	TGTGCCAGTAGTATAGTACCTGGGGCGGTTCAGCCCCAGCATTTT	CASSIVPGAVQPQHF
15	NA	TRBV2	TRBD1	TRBJ1-5	TGTGCCAGCAGTTTCGACAGGGGTAGCAATCAGCCCCAGCATTTT	CASSFDRGSNQPQHF
15	once	TRBV7-9	TRBD2	TRBJ2-3	TGTGCCAGCAGCTTGGCTAGCGGGACTACAGATACGCAGTATTTT	CASSLASGTTDTQYF
14	few	TRBV24-1	NA	TRBJ1-2	TGTGCCACCAGTGATGGTAGTAGTAACTATGGCTACACCTTC	CATSDGSSNYGYTF
14	few	TRBV28	TRBD2	TRBJ2-1	TGTGCCAGCAGCCCCATAGCGGGAGACAATGAGCAGTTCTTC	CASSPIAGDNEQFF
17	NA	TRBV3-1/TRBV3-2	TRBD1	TRBJ1-1	TGTGCCAGCAGCCAAGAAGGTAAGGGGGCACCGAACACTGAAGCTTTCTTT	CASSQEGKGAPNTEAFF
16	NA	TRBV5-4	NA	TRBJ1-1	TGTGCCAGCAGCCCCCCCAGGGGCCGCCAGGGGTCTGAAGCTTTCTTT	CASSPPRGRQGSEAFF
16	NA	TRBV6-6	TRBD1	TRBJ1-1	TGTGCCAGCAGTCCGATGAACAGGGGACAAAACACTGAAGCTTTCTTT	CASSPMNRGQNTEAFF
17	NA	TRBV7-8	TRBD1	TRBJ1-5	TGTGCCAGCACTCCACGAGCAATTACAGGGGGCGGCCAGCCCCAGCATTTT	CASTPRAITGGGQPQHF
13	few	TRBV27	NA	TRBJ1-5	TGTGCCAGCAGTTCCAGGGAAAATCAGCCCCAGCATTTT	CASSSRENQPQHF
13	few	TRBV28	NA	TRBJ1-1	TGTGCCAGCAGGACAGCCTTGAACACTGAAGCTTTCTTT	CASRTALNTEAFF
13	NA	TRBV7-9	NA	TRBJ1-4	TGTGCCAGCAGTAGGGGGACTAATGAAAAACTGTTTTTT	CASSRGTNEKLFF
15	NA	TRBV7-8	TRBD2	TRBJ2-7	TGTGCCAGCAGCTTAGGGCCTAGCGGGGTTTACGAGCAGTACTTC	CASSLGPSGVYEQYF
13	NA	TRBV10-2	NA	TRBJ2-7	TGCGCCACCCTGGATAGGAGCTCCTACGAGCAGTACTTC	CATLDRSSYEQYF
16	NA	TRBV9	TRBD2	TRBJ2-5	TGTGCCAGCAGCCCCGGGCTAGCGGGCTTTCGAGAGACCCAGTACTTC	CASSPGLAGFRETQYF
14	few	TRBV10-1	NA	TRBJ2-7	TGCGCCAGCAGTGAGTCGGGCAGGGACTACGAGCAGTACTTC	CASSESGRDYEQYF
18	NA	TRBV3-1/TRBV3-2	TRBD2	TRBJ2-5	TGTGCCAGCAGCCTCGACTGGACTAGCGGGGGGTACCAAGAGACCCAGTACTTC	CASSLDWTSGGYQETQYF
15	few	TRBV4-2	NA	TRBJ2-5	TGTGCCAGCAGCCAAGGAGATCCGGAGGCAGAGACCCAGTACTTC	CASSQGDPEAETQYF
14	NA	TRBV30	TRBD1	TRBJ1-2	TGTGCCTGGAGGGGACAGAAAACGGGTTACGGCTACACCTTC	CAWRGQKTGYGYTF
14	NA	TRBV14	NA	TRBJ2-3	TGTGCCAGCAGCCCCCGGACACTCACAGATACGCAGTATTTT	CASSPRTLTDTQYF
16	few	TRBV27	NA	TRBJ1-4	TGTGCCAGCAGCTCCGCCCGGAGGGGAAATAATGAAAAACTGTTTTTT	CASSSARRGNNEKLFF
15	NA	TRBV7-6	TRBD1	TRBJ2-5	TGTGCCAGCAGGCCTCTGACAGGGAAGGGGGAGACCCAGTACTTC	CASRPLTGKGETQYF
15	NA	TRBV5-4	TRBD1	TRBJ1-6	TGTGCCATCGAGGACAGGGGGCGATATAATTCACCCCTCCACTTT	CAIEDRGRYNSPLHF
15	NA	TRBV6-5	TRBD1	TRBJ2-7	TGTGCCAGCAGAACCGACAGGGGCCCCACCTACGAGCAGTACTTC	CASRTDRGPTYEQYF
15	NA	TRBV11-3	TRBD1	TRBJ2-2	TGTGCCAGCAGGTCCGGGACAGGGGTTACCGGGGAGCTGTTTTTT	CASRSGTGVTGELFF
14	NA	TRBV19	TRBD1	TRBJ1-1	TGTGCCAGTGAGGGACAGACCTTGAACACTGAAGCTTTCTTT	CASEGQTLNTEAFF
12	once	TRBV30	NA	TRBJ1-5	TGTGCCTGGAACGGGGACAATCAGCCCCAGCATTTT	CAWNGDNQPQHF
17	NA	TRBV10-3	NA	TRBJ1-3	TGTGCCATCAGTGGGGGACCCCGGGACAACTCTGGAAACACCATATATTTT	CAISGGPRDNSGNTIYF
15	once	TRBV7-3	NA	TRBJ2-3	TGTGCCAGCAGCTCCAGGGCAAGGTACACAGATACGCAGTATTTT	CASSSRARYTDTQYF
13	NA	TRBV19	NA	TRBJ2-5	TGTGCCAGTAGTATTCTGTTCCAAGAGACCCAGTACTTC	CASSILFQETQYF
13	NA	TRBV30	NA	TRBJ2-1	TGTGCCTGGAGTGTACAAGGGGGCAATGAGCAGTTCTTC	CAWSVQGGNEQFF
17	NA	TRBV4-1	TRBD1	TRBJ1-2	TGCGCCAGCAGCCAAGATCGTGGGGTGACAGGGCAGTATGGCTACACCTTC	CASSQDRGVTGQYGYTF
17	NA	TRBV2	TRBD1	TRBJ1-5	TGTGCCAGCAGTGCAGGGGGCTTGTCGGATAGCAATCAGCCCCAGCATTTT	CASSAGGLSDSNQPQHF
16	NA	TRBV24-1	TRBD2	TRBJ2-3	TGTGCCACCAGTGACCGACTAGCGGGAGGCACAGATACGCAGTATTTT	CATSDRLAGGTDTQYF
13	once	TRBV4-3	NA	TRBJ1-5	TGCGCCAGCAGCGAGAACAGAAATCAGCCCCAGCATTTT	CASSENRNQPQHF
14	NA	TRBV28	NA	TRBJ1-6	TGTGCCAGCAGTCTCGGACAGTACTATTCACCCCTCCACTTT	CASSLGQYYSPLHF
15	NA	TRBV27	TRBD2	TRBJ2-7	TGTGCCAGCAGTTACTCTAGCGGTGGTACCTACGAGCAGTACTTC	CASSYSSGGTYEQYF